A single T cell receptor (beta chain) is shown here with its context. What it binds is not known. Systemic immunosuppression or a history of autoimmune disease excluded patients. This record belongs to a study of OX40 agonist ivuxolimab in advanced cancers. V lost 5 bases and J lost 4, with 9 bases in between. The V gene's germline CDR1 is SGHVS and CDR2 FNYEAQ. This CDR3 comprises 13 residues. Study outcomes and limitations: CD8+ T cells were the subset that, on average, had more expanded clones than CD4+. In the 0.1-3.0 mg/kg groups, partial responders showed among the lowest expansion.

TCRdb's table, derived via immunoSEQ multiplex PCR, lists solely in-frame clones and lacks some. The table records tens of thousands of clones, about 88% of them present only once. The TCR was taken from an adult with an advanced solid tumor such as melanoma, head and neck, liver or kidney cancer. The chain links TRBV7-6 to TRBJ2-1; no clear D gene. The sample here was CD4+ or CD8+ T cells sorted from blood, taken in a trial of the OX40 agonist ivuxolimab. CDR3 DNA: TGTGCCAGCAGCCAACGGAATTACAATGAGCAGTTCTTC. It codes for CASSQRNYNEQFF.